Following are 27 T cell receptor beta chains from one sample sequenced in a study of PD-L1 blockade in urothelial cancer. The method was immunoSEQ multiplex PCR; TCRdb's version includes in-frame clones alone and lacks a portion of them. The data contain 35,000 to 55,000 clones, roughly 91% of them singletons. The sequencing used PBMCs, collected around atezolizumab (anti-PD-L1) treatment. The source of these receptors is a woman aged 55-70 years with urothelial cancer.

This clone was seen only once. The gene calls are TRBV11-2 and TRBJ2-7; 8 positions agree with TRBD1. J gave up 6 bases and V 5 bases, and 9 bases lay outside the gene matches. This CDR3 is built from 14 residues. The V gene's germline CDR1 is SGHAT and CDR2 FQNNGV. The DNA of the CDR3 is TGTGCCAGCAGCCCCTGGACAGGGAATGGCGAGCAGTACTTC. Encoded protein: CASSPWTGNGEQYF.

This sequence joins TRBV11-2 and TRBJ2-2; the match to TRBD2 covers 9 bases. The CDR3 has 17 residues. CDR1 is SGHAT and CDR2 is FQNNGV in the germline V gene. V lost 4 bases and J lost 6; bases outside the gene matches: 12. As DNA, the CDR3 is TGTGCCAGCAGCTCCGGCTGGACTAGCGATGGAGCCGGGGAGCTGTTTTTT. Translation gives CASSSGWTSDGAGELFF.

Only a few counts were recorded for this clone. The rearrangement joins TRBV10-3 to TRBJ2-2; 8 nucleotides match TRBD1. Germline lookup yields CDR1 ENHRY and CDR2 SYGVKD. V shed 6 bases, J shed 3 bases, and the junction held 6 bases outside the gene matches. The CDR3 loop spans 15 amino acids. CDR3 protein: CAISEDREDTGELFF. The DNA of the CDR3 is TGTGCCATCAGCGAGGACAGGGAGGACACCGGGGAGCTGTTTTTT.

This sequence joins TRBV2 and TRBJ2-4, with D possibly TRBD1 on 6 matching bases. The CDR3 is 15 residues long. Germline V lookup: CDR1 SNHLY, CDR2 FYNNEI. Trimming took off 5 bases at V and 3 bases at J, with 14 bases between the two ends. CDR3 in amino acids: CASSHRDVGKNIQYF. CDR3 sequence (DNA): TGTGCCAGCAGTCACAGGGATGTTGGCAAAAACATTCAGTACTTC.

As concerns this clone: Its ends do not fully match the called genes, so a read error is possible. The V and J genes are TRBV7-3 and TRBJ2-5; 10 bases agree with TRBD1. There are 15 residues in the CDR3. CDR1 SGHTA and CDR2 FQGTGA come from the germline V gene. The CDR3 DNA reads TGTGCCAGCAGCCTAACCGGGACAGGGGCCGCCCTAGTATACTTC. Translating it yields CASSLTGTGAALVYF.

This clone was seen many times. The rearrangement links TRBV13 to TRBJ2-7, with D unresolved. The germline V and J ends were trimmed by 3 bases and 2 bases, with 8 bases remaining between them. The CDR3 has 13 amino acids. CDR1 and CDR2 (germline): PRHDT, FYEKMQ (reference sequence). CDR3 protein: CASSFQMAYEQYF. CDR3 sequence (DNA): TGTGCCAGCAGCTTTCAGATGGCCTACGAGCAGTACTTC.

V usage is TRBV5-4 and J usage is TRBJ2-3; TRBD2 aligns across 9 bases. The CDR3 has 16 residues. J was trimmed by 5 bases and V by 1 base; bases with no gene match: 8. Germline V gene data show CDR1 as SGHNT and CDR2 as YYREEE (reference sequence). The DNA of the CDR3 is TGTGCCAGCAGCTTGTCGGGCGGGGGGGCCCAAGATACGCAGTATTTT. Translation gives CASSLSGGGAQDTQYF.

This chain connects TRBV10-2 to TRBJ2-1, with TRBD2 identical over 10 bases. The CDR3 runs 14 residues. CDR1 is WSHSY, CDR2 SAAADI, per germline. The J segment lost 7 bases and the V segment lost 3 bases, leaving 3 bases of the junction unmatched. CDR3 in amino acids: CASSEISGGNEQFF. CDR3 DNA sequence: TGCGCCAGCAGTGAAATTAGCGGGGGGAATGAGCAGTTCTTC.

The DNA for the CDR3 is TGTGCCAGCAGGGGGACAGTAAACTATGGCTACACCTTC. This codes for CASRGTVNYGYTF. J is TRBJ1-2 and V is TRBV9; 7 positions agree with TRBD1. V was pared by 5 bases and J by 2 bases, with 3 bases of the junction left unmatched. This CDR3 is 13 amino acids long. Per the germline V gene, CDR1 is SGDLS and CDR2 is YYNGEE. The entire variable domain, with the rest obtained from reference TRBV9 and TRBJ1-2, is as follows: DSGVTQTPKHLITATGQRVTLRCSPRSGDLSVYWYQQSLDQGLQFLIQYYNGEERAKGNILERFSAQQFPDLHSELNLSSLELGDSALYFCASRGTVNYGYTFGSGTRLTVV.

The CDR3 reads CASSQVALAGTQYF. DNA of the CDR3: TGCGCCAGCAGCCAAGTCGCGCTAGCAGGTACGCAGTATTTT. The rearrangement links TRBV4-3 to TRBJ2-3; possible D gene TRBD2, 5 bases. The CDR3 is 14 amino acids. V shed 1 base and J shed 8 bases, with 13 bases lying between them. The V gene's germline CDR1 is LGHNA and CDR2 YSLEER.

The rearrangement joins TRBV5-5 to TRBJ1-4; TRBD1 matches 7 bases. This CDR3 is built from 13 residues. The J segment lost 8 bases and the V segment lost 4 bases, leaving 5 bases of the junction unmatched. CDR1 and CDR2 (germline): SGHKS, YYEKEE (reference sequence). The CDR3 loop reads CASSPRGEEKLFF. CDR3 DNA: TGTGCCAGCAGCCCCAGGGGGGAAGAAAAACTGTTTTTT. Full variable domain (remainder filled in from reference TRBV5-5 and TRBJ1-4): DAGVTQSPTHLIKTRGQQVTLRCSPISGHKSVSWYQQVLGQGPQFIFQYYEKEERGRGNFPDRFSARQFPNYSSELNVNALLLGDSALYLCASSPRGEEKLFFGSGTQLSVL.

The chain combines TRBV19 with TRBJ2-7; 11 positions agree with TRBD2. The CDR3 runs to 16 residues. The V gene's germline CDR1 is LNHDA and CDR2 SQIVND (reference sequence). The V and J ends lost 3 bases and 0 bases, in that order; junction bases with no gene match: 4. The CDR3 DNA reads TGTGCCAGTAGTATCGGTACTAGCGGGAGCTCCTACGAGCAGTACTTC. This encodes CASSIGTSGSSYEQYF.

The chain joins TRBV9 to TRBJ1-4; 9 nucleotides agree with TRBD1. The CDR3 length is 19 residues. CDR1 SGDLS and CDR2 YYNGEE come from the germline V gene. V lost 3 bases to trimming and J lost 0 bases; unmatched junction nucleotides: 12. The CDR3 is CASSASDRGLDATNEKLFF. For the CDR3, the DNA is TGTGCCAGCAGCGCTTCGGACAGGGGCCTTGATGCAACTAATGAAAAACTGTTTTTT. Full variable domain (outside the CDR3, taken from reference TRBV9 and TRBJ1-4): DSGVTQTPKHLITATGQRVTLRCSPRSGDLSVYWYQQSLDQGLQFLIQYYNGEERAKGNILERFSAQQFPDLHSELNLSSLELGDSALYFCASSASDRGLDATNEKLFFGSGTQLSVL.

J is TRBJ1-1 and V is TRBV4-1; D gene uncertain. CDR1 is MGHRA and CDR2 is YSYEKL in the germline V gene. V was shortened by 6 bases and J by 3 bases, with 14 bases between the two germline ends. The CDR3 is 14 amino acids. The CDR3 reads CASSLAAGDTEAFF. Written as DNA, the CDR3 is TGCGCCAGCAGTTTGGCAGCGGGCGACACTGAAGCTTTCTTT.

The J gene is TRBJ2-7, the V gene TRBV4-3, with D unclear. The CDR3 has 15 amino acids. The germline V and J ends were trimmed by 0 bases and 5 bases, with 14 bases remaining between them. Per germline, CDR1 LGHNA and CDR2 YSLEER. Written as DNA, the CDR3 is TGCGCCAGCAGCCAAGATATCACTTCGAGGCACGAGCAGTACTTC. It is translated as CASSQDITSRHEQYF.

The gene calls are TRBV9 and TRBJ2-7; 8 positions match TRBD1. CDR1 is SGDLS and CDR2 is YYNGEE in the germline V gene. Trimming at V came to 2 bases and at J to 7 bases, leaving 11 bases not matched to a gene. The CDR3 consists of 15 residues. Here the CDR3 reads CASSVEQGVTGEQYF. Here the CDR3 DNA reads TGTGCCAGCAGCGTGGAACAGGGGGTGACGGGGGAGCAGTACTTC.

The J gene is TRBJ1-5, the V gene TRBV4-2; D is unclear. From germline, CDR1 is LGHNA and CDR2 YNFKEQ. V lost 4 bases to trimming and J lost 3 bases, with 7 bases between them. This CDR3 contains 13 residues. CDR3 sequence (DNA): TGTGCCAGCAGCCGAGGGTACAATCAGCCCCAGCATTTT. It translates to CASSRGYNQPQHF.

With regard to this clone: The sample has other DNA sequences that encode this CDR3 too. V is TRBV5-1 and J is TRBJ1-5; D unclear. Trimming took off 0 bases at V and 0 bases at J, with 7 bases between the two ends. CDR1 is SGHRS, CDR2 YFSETQ, per germline. This CDR3 region has 15 residues. CDR3 bases: TGCGCCAGCAGCTTGGCGGGTTATAGCAATCAGCCCCAGCATTTT. Translated: CASSLAGYSNQPQHF. The full variable domain, its missing parts supplied by reference TRBV5-1 and TRBJ1-5, is KAGVTQTPRYLIKTRGQQVTLSCSPISGHRSVSWYQQTPGQGLQFLFEYFSETQRNKGNFPGRFSGRQFSNSRSEMNVSTLELGDSALYLCASSLAGYSNQPQHFGDGTRLSIL.

The CDR3 region is CASGTVAGGGTDTQYF. The CDR3 DNA reads TGTGCCAGCGGAACTGTAGCGGGGGGAGGCACAGATACGCAGTATTTT. V gene TRBV7-2 combines with J gene TRBJ2-3, with 10 nucleotides matching TRBD2. J gave up 1 base and V 8 bases, and 9 bases lay outside the gene matches. Germline values: CDR1 SGHTA, CDR2 FQGNSA. The CDR3 sequence is 16 residues long.

The chain recombines TRBV7-2 with TRBJ2-7, with D maybe TRBD1 (5 bases). V was trimmed by 1 base and J by 5 bases, leaving 15 bases between them. The CDR3 covers 15 residues. Per germline, CDR1 SGHTA and CDR2 FQGNSA. CDR3: CASSLEGSSRDEQYF. For the CDR3, the DNA is TGTGCCAGCAGCTTAGAGGGGTCCTCGAGAGACGAGCAGTACTTC.

This clone has a single count. The chain couples TRBV9 to TRBJ2-5; TRBD2 aligns across 9 bases. Germline V gene sequence: CDR1 SGDLS, CDR2 YYNGEE. After removal of 4 bases from V and 1 base from J, the junction contained 14 bases not matched to a gene. This CDR3 spans 18 amino acids. The CDR3 spells CASSPRAATSGFQETQYF. CDR3 DNA sequence: TGTGCCAGCAGCCCCCGCGCAGCAACTAGCGGGTTCCAAGAGACCCAGTACTTC.

The V gene is TRBV5-8, the J gene TRBJ2-3, with TRBD1 matching over 9 bases. Germline CDR1 is SGHTS and CDR2 is YDEGEE. This CDR3 has 14 residues. V lost 4 bases, J lost 6 bases, and 6 bases stayed unmatched. The CDR3 region is CASSVGQGADTQYF. CDR3 coding DNA: TGTGCCAGCAGCGTGGGACAGGGCGCGGATACGCAGTATTTT.

This clone has only one observation. The rearrangement links TRBV6-6 to TRBJ2-7; D is possibly TRBD1 (6 bases). The length of the CDR3 is 15 residues. Germline V lookup: CDR1 MNHNY, CDR2 SVGAGI (reference sequence). The V end was cut by 7 bases, the J end by 2 bases, with 18 bases between. This chain's CDR3 is CASTQNRVATYEQYF. In DNA form, the CDR3 reads TGTGCCAGCACCCAAAACAGGGTTGCAACCTACGAGCAGTACTTC.

The chain carries TRBV28 and TRBJ1-4; 7 bases agree with TRBD1. The CDR3 length is 12 residues. The germline gives CDR1 MDHEN, CDR2 SYDVKM. Trimming cost V 5 bases and J 13 bases; bases outside gene matches: 7. The DNA for the CDR3 is TGTGCCAGCAGTCTGGGACAGACCGGACTGTTTTTT. Amino acid sequence: CASSLGQTGLFF.

The genes are TRBV19 and TRBJ1-5, with TRBD1 identical over 8 bases. This CDR3 is built from 15 residues. Looked up from germline, CDR1 is LNHDA and CDR2 is SQIVND (reference sequence). The junction had 3 bases not matched to a gene; V was cut back by 1 base and J by 4 bases. This CDR3 is CASSIGGTGNQPQHF. In nucleotides, the CDR3 is TGTGCCAGTAGTATAGGGGGGACAGGAAATCAGCCCCAGCATTTT.

This chain joins TRBV5-4 and TRBJ2-1; maybe TRBD2 (5 bases). Germline values: CDR1 SGHNT, CDR2 YYREEE (reference sequence). V was clipped by 7 bases and J by 4 bases, with 15 bases between them. The CDR3 contains 14 residues. The CDR3: CASASAGLYNEQFF. As DNA, the CDR3 is TGTGCCAGCGCTTCCGCGGGCCTATACAATGAGCAGTTCTTC. Filled out from reference TRBV5-4 and TRBJ2-1, the complete variable domain reads ETGVTQSPTHLIKTRGQQVTLRCSSQSGHNTVSWYQQALGQGPQFIFQYYREEENGRGNFPPRFSGLQFPNYSSELNVNALELDDSALYLCASASAGLYNEQFFGPGTRLTVL.

This rearrangement joins TRBV9 to TRBJ2-7; tentatively, D is TRBD2 (6 bases). V shed 2 bases and J shed 3 bases, with 9 bases lying between them. CDR1 is SGDLS and CDR2 is YYNGEE in the germline V gene. This CDR3 has 13 amino acids. In nucleotides, the CDR3 is TGTGCCAGCAGCGTTGGAGCGGGCTACGAGCAGTACTTC. This codes for CASSVGAGYEQYF.